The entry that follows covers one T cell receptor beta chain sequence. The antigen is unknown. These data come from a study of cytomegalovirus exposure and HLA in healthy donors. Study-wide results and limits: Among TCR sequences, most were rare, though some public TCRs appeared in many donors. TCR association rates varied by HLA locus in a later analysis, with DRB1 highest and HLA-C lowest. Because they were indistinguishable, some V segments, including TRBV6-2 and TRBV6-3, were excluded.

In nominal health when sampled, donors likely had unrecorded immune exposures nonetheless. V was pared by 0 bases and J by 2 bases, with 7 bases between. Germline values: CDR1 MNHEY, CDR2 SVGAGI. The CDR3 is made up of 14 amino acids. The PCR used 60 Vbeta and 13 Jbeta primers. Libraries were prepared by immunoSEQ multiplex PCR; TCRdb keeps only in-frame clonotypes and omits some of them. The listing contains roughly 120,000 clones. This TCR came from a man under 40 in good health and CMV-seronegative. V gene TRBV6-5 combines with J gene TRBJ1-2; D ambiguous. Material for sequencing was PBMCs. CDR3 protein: CASSYSRRNYGYTF. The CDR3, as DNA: TGTGCCAGCAGTTACTCGCGAAGAAACTATGGCTACACCTTC.